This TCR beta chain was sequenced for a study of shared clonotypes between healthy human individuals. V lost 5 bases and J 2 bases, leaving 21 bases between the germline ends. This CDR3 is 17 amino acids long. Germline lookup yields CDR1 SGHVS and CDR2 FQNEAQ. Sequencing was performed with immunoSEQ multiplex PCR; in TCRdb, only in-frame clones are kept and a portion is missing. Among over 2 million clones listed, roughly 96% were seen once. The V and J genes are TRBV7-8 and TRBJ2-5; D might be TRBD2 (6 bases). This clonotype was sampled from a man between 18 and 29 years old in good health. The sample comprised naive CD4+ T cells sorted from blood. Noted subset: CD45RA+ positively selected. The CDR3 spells CASSPRVSGAIQETQYF. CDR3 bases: TGTGCCAGCAGCCCCCGGGTTAGCGGCGCAATTCAAGAGACCCAGTACTTC.